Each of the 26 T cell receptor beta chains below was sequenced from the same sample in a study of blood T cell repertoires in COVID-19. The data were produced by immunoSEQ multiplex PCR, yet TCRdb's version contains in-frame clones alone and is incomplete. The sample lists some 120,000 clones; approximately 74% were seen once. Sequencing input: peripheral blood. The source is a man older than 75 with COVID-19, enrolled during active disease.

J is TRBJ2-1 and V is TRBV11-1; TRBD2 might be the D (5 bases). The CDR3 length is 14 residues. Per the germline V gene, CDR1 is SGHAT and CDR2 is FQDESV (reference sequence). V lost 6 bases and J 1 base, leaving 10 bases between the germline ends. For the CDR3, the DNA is TGTGCCAGCAGTCTTAGAGGGTCCTACAATGAGCAGTTCTTC. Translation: CASSLRGSYNEQFF. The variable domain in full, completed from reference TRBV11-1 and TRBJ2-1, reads EAEVAQSPRYKITEKSQAVAFWCDPISGHATLYWYRQILGQGPELLVQFQDESVVDDSQLPKDRFSAERLKGVDSTLKIQPAELGDSAMYLCASSLRGSYNEQFFGPGTRLTVL.

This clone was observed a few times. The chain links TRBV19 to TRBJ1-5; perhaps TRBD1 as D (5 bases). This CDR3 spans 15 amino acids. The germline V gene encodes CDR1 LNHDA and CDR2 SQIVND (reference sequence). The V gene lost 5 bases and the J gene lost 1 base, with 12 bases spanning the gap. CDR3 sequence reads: CASSWGDSSNQPQHF. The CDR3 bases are TGTGCCAGTAGTTGGGGGGACTCCAGCAATCAGCCCCAGCATTTT.

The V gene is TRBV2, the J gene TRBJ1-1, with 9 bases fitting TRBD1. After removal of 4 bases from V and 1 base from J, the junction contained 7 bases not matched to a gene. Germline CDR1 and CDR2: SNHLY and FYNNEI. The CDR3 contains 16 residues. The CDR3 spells CASSGGTGSANTEAFF. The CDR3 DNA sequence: TGTGCCAGCAGTGGAGGGACAGGGAGTGCGAACACTGAAGCTTTCTTT.

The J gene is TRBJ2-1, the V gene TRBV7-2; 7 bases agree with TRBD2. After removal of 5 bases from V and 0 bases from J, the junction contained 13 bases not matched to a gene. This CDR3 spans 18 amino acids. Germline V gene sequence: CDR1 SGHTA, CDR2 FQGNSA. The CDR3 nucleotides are TGTGCCAGCAGCGCACAACCCACTAGCGTTGGCTCCTACAATGAGCAGTTCTTC. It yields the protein CASSAQPTSVGSYNEQFF.

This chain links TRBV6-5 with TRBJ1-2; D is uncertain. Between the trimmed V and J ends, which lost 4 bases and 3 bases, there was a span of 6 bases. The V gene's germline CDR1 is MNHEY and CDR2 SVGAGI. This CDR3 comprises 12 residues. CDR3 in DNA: TGTGCCAGCAGTTCCCCCGACTATGGCTACACCTTC. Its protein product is CASSSPDYGYTF.

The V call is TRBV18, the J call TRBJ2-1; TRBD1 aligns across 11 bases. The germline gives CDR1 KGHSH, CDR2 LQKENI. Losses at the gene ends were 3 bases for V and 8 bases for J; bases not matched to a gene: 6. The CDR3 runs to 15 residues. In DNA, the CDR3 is TGTGCCAGCTCACCGAGGGGACAGGGGGGCGATGAGCAGTTCTTC. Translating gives CASSPRGQGGDEQFF. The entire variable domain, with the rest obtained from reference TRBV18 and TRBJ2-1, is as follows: NAGVMQNPRHLVRRRGQEARLRCSPMKGHSHVYWYRQLPEEGLKFMVYLQKENIIDESGMPKERFSAEFPKEGPSILRIQQVVRGDSAAYFCASSPRGQGGDEQFFGPGTRLTVL.

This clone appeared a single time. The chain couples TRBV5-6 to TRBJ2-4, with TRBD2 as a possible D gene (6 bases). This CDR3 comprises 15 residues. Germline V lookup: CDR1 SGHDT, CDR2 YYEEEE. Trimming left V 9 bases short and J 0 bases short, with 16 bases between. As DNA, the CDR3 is TGTGCCACCGCGACACGGGGACTAGCCAAAAACATTCAGTACTTC. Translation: CATATRGLAKNIQYF.

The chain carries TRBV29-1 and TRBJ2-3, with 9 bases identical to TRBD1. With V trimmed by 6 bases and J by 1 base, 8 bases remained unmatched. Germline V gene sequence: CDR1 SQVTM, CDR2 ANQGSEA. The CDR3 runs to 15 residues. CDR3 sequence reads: CSVARTGVGTDTQYF. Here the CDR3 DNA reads TGCAGCGTGGCCCGGACAGGGGTGGGCACAGATACGCAGTATTTT.

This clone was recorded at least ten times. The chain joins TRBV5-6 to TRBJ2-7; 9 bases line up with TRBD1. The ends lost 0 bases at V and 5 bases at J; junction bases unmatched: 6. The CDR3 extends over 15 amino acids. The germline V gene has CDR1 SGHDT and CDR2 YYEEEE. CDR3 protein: CASSLGDRVIHEQYF. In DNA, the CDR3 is TGTGCCAGCAGCTTGGGGGACAGGGTTATCCACGAGCAGTACTTC.

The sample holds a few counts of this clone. As DNA, the CDR3 is TGTGCCAGCAGTCTTACTTTTCCGGGACAACGGGTCATTCAGTACTTC. Amino acid sequence: CASSLTFPGQRVIQYF. The chain links TRBV2 to TRBJ2-4; D possibly corresponds to TRBD1 (6 bases). The CDR3 extends over 16 amino acids. The germline CDR1 and CDR2 sequences are SNHLY and FYNNEI. V was trimmed by 5 bases and J by 9 bases, leaving 23 bases between them. Looking up the rest from reference TRBV2 and TRBJ2-4 gives the full variable domain: EPEVTQTPSHQVTQMGQEVILRCVPISNHLYFYWYRQILGQKVEFLVSFYNNEISEKSEIFDDQFSVERPDGSNFTLKIRSTKLEDSAMYFCASSLTFPGQRVIQYFGAGTRLSVL.

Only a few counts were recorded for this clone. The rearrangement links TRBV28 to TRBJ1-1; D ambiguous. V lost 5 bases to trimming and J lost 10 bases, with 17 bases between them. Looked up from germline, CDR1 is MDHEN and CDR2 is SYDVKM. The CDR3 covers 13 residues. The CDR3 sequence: CASSSPGSVLAFF. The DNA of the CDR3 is TGTGCCAGCAGTAGCCCGGGGTCAGTGCTAGCTTTCTTT.

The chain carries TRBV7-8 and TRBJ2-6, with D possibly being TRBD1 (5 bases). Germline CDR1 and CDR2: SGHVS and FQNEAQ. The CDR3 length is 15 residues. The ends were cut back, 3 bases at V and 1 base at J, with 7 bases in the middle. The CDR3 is CASSFRVSGANVLTF. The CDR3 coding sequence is TGTGCCAGCAGCTTCAGGGTATCTGGGGCCAACGTCCTGACTTTC.

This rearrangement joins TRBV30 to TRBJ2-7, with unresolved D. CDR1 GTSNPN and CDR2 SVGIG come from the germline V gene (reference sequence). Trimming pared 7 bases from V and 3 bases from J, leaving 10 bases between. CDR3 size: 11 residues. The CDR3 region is CALHNNYEQYF. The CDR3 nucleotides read TGTGCCTTACATAATAACTACGAGCAGTACTTC.

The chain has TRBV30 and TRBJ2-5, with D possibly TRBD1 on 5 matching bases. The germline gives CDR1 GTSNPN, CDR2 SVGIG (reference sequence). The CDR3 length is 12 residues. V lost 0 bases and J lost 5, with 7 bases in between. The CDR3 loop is CAWSVQGETQYF. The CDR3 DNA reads TGTGCCTGGAGTGTGCAGGGTGAGACCCAGTACTTC.

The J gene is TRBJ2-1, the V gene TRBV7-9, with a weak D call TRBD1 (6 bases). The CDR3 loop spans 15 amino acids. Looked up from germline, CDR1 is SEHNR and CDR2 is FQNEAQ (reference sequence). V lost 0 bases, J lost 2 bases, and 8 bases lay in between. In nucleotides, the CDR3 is TGTGCCAGCAGCTTAGCAGGGACAACCTACAATGAGCAGTTCTTC. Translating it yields CASSLAGTTYNEQFF.

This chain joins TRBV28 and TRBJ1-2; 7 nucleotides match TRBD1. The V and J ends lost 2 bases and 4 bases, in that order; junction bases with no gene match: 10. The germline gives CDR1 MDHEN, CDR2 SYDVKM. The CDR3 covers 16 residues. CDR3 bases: TGTGCCAGCAGTTTAGGGGGACAGCTTGAAGCCTATGGCTACACCTTC. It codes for CASSLGGQLEAYGYTF.

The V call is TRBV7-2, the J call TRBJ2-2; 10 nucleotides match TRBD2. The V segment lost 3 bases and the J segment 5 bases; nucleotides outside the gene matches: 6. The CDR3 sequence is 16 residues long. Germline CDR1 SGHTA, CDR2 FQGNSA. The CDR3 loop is CASSLFLAGGTGELFF. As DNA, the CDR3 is TGTGCCAGCAGCTTGTTCTTAGCGGGGGGAACCGGGGAGCTGTTTTTT.

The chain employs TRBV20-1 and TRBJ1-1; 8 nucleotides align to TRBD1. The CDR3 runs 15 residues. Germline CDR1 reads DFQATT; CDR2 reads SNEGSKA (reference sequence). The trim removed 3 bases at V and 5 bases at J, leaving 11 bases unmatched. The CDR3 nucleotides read TGCAGTGCTAGTTCGCCAAACAGGGGGGGGACTGAAGCTTTCTTT. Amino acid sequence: CSASSPNRGGTEAFF.

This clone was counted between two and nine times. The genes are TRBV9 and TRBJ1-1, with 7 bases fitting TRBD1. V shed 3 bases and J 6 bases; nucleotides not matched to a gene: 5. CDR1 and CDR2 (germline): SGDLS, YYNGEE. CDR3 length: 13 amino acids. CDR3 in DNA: TGTGCCAGCAGCGAGACAGGGATTGCTGAAGCTTTCTTT. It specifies CASSETGIAEAFF.

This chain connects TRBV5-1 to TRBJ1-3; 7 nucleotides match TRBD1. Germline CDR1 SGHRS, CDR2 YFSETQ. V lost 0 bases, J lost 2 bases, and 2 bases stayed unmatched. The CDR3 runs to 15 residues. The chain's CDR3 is CASSLEGGPGNTIYF. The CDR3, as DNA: TGCGCCAGCAGCTTGGAAGGGGGCCCTGGAAACACCATATATTTT.

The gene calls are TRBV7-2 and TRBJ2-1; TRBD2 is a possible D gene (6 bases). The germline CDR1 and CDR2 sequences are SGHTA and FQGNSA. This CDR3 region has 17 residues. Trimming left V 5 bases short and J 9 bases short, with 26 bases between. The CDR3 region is CASSHRGVAKEGGEQFF. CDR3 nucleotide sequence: TGTGCCAGCAGCCACCGAGGAGTAGCGAAGGAGGGTGGTGAGCAGTTCTTC.

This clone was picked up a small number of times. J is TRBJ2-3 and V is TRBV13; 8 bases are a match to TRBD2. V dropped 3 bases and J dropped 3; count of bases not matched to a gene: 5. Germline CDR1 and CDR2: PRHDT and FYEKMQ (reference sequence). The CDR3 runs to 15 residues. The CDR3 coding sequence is TGTGCCAGCAGCTTGACCGGCGGGGGGACAGATACGCAGTATTTT. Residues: CASSLTGGGTDTQYF.

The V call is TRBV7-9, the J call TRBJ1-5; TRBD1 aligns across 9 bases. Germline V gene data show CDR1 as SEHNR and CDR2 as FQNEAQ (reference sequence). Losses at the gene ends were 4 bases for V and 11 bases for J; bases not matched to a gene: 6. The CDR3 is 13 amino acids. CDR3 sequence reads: CASSWGQGTAQHF. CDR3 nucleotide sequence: TGTGCCAGCAGCTGGGGACAGGGAACGGCCCAGCATTTT.

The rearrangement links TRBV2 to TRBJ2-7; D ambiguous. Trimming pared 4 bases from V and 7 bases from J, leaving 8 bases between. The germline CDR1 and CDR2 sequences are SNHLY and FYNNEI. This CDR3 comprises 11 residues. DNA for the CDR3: TGTGCCAGCAGTGTAGTCTGGGAGCAGTACTTC. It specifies CASSVVWEQYF.

CDR3 in amino acids: CASSGGAWETQYF. In DNA, the CDR3 is TGTGCCAGCAGCGGGGGGGCGTGGGAGACCCAGTACTTC. This chain links TRBV7-9 with TRBJ2-5, with a tentative D call TRBD2 (7 bases). The germline V and J ends were trimmed by 5 bases and 5 bases, with 12 bases remaining between them. This CDR3 is built from 13 residues. The V gene's germline CDR1 is SEHNR and CDR2 FQNEAQ (reference sequence).

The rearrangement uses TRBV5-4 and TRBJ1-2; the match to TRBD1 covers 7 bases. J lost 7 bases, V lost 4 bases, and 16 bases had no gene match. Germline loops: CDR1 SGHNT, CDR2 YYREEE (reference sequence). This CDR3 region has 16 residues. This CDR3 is CASSSLGQGVLGGYTF. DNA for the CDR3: TGTGCCAGCAGCAGTCTAGGGCAGGGGGTTTTAGGTGGCTACACCTTC.